This TCR beta chain was sequenced in a study of CD4 and CD8 cells across lung adenocarcinoma regions. TCRdb fed the PCR reads into MiXCR, producing one record per CDR3 protein. The table lists just over 7,500 distinct CDR3 sequences, around 45% of them singletons. CDR1 is SGHAT and CDR2 is FQNNGV in the germline V gene. The V end was cut by 4 bases, the J end by 8 bases, with 36 bases between. The length of the CDR3 is 21 residues. Localized lung adenocarcinoma, a non-small cell lung cancer, affected the donors. The sequencing sample was made of CD8+ T cells from the center of a lung tumor. The sequence derives from a male donor with lung adenocarcinoma. The CD4 and CD8 labels of this study may be unreliable. This chain links TRBV11-2 with TRBJ2-1, with D maybe TRBD2 (7 bases). This CDR3 reads CASSWGRGGGGRAPLGDEQFF. In DNA form, the CDR3 reads TGTGCCAGCAGCTGGGGTAGGGGGGGGGGGGGGCGGGCACCACTCGGGGATGAGCAGTTCTTC. The complete variable domain, with remaining parts taken from reference TRBV11-2 and TRBJ2-1, reads EAGVAQSPRYKIIEKRQSVAFWCNPISGHATLYWYQQILGQGPKLLIQFQNNGVVDDSQLPKDRFSAERLKGVDSTLKIQPAKLEDSAVYLCASSWGRGGGGRAPLGDEQFFGPGTRLTVL.